This T cell receptor beta chain was recorded in a study of human T cells and chemical hapten exposure. Study background: Patients had diphenylcyclopropenone applied to the scalp weekly throughout the approximately 25-week study. Mainly, slight library volume differences in the pool made TCR yields vary.

The time point is: patch test 2, 6 weeks after DPC sensitization. Treatment noted: therapeutic diphenylcyclopropenone sensitization with weekly scalp DPC. Trimming shortened V by 6 bases and J by 5 bases, and 25 bases separated the two germline ends. There are 16 residues in the CDR3. Germline V gives CDR1 SQVTM, CDR2 ANQGSEA. Study outcomes and limitations: In comparison with controls, expanded TCRs gave rise to a significantly larger number of large CDR3 similarity clusters.

MiXCR, applied by TCRdb to the RACE reads, yields one record per CDR3 protein. Of some 80,000 distinct CDR3 sequences in the sample, 11% are singletons; the top ten hold roughly 1.6%. About this clonotype: The antigen is not known.

The chain employs TRBV29-1 and TRBJ2-5; D is possibly TRBD2 (5 bases). The receptor comes from a young man with alopecia areata. Some clones in this sample may be carry-over from other donors' samples. Here the sequenced sample was whole blood, taken in connection with sensitization to the hapten diphenylcyclopropenone (DPC). Here the CDR3 reads CSVLDHGPRPGETQYF. The CDR3 DNA sequence: TGCAGCGTGCTGGACCATGGGCCCCGACCGGGGGAGACCCAGTACTTC.